The 18 T cell receptor beta chains below were found in one sample sequenced in a study of CD8+ T cells in alopecia areata. Treatment meaning: oral pan-JAK inhibitor, 5-10 mg twice daily. Extraction and reverse transcription of RNA yielded cDNA as the sequencing template. Profiling relied on immunoSEQ multiplex PCR, and the TCRdb table lists in-frame clones only, not all of them. There are fewer than 250,000 clones in the sample; 55% to 70% occur only once, and less than 0.8% lies in the top ten. The specimen comprised CD4+ T cells sorted from blood, sampled at week 4, from a patient treated with tofacitinib. The receptors derive from a human donor with alopecia areata.

In regard to this clone: Other DNA sequences of this sample code for an identical CDR3. The V call is TRBV6-5, the J call TRBJ1-2; no clear D. The germline V and J ends were trimmed by 4 bases and 4 bases, with 7 bases remaining between them. The CDR3 covers 12 residues. Germline CDR1 and CDR2: MNHEY and SVGAGI. In DNA, the CDR3 is TGTGCCAGCAGTTCCCGGAGCTATGGCTACACCTTC. Residues: CASSSRSYGYTF.

This clone was seen once. This sample includes further DNA sequences coding for the same CDR3. The chain recombines TRBV7-6 with TRBJ2-1; no clear D. Deletions cut 5 bases from V and 6 bases from J, with 23 bases between. Germline values: CDR1 SGHVS, CDR2 FNYEAQ. This CDR3 region has 17 residues. CDR3 sequence: CASSLTKRATVLNEQFF. Here the CDR3 DNA reads TGTGCCAGCAGCCTAACTAAAAGGGCTACAGTACTCAATGAGCAGTTCTTC.

The CDR3 DNA sequence: TGCAGCGGGAGTGAGACAGATACGCAGTATTTT. This gives the protein CSGSETDTQYF. The J gene is TRBJ2-3, the V gene TRBV29-1; D unclear. Germline CDR1 SQVTM, CDR2 ANQGSEA. The CDR3 contains 11 residues. V was clipped by 7 bases and J by 3 bases, with 8 bases between them.

This clone was detected only a few times. The chain combines TRBV5-1 with TRBJ1-2; no firm D call. CDR3 length: 13 amino acids. The germline V gene has CDR1 SGHRS and CDR2 YFSETQ. V was clipped by 4 bases and J by 2 bases, with 9 bases between them. The CDR3: CASSLRSNYGYTF. In DNA, the CDR3 is TGCGCCAGCAGCCTCAGGAGCAACTATGGCTACACCTTC.

The rearrangement joins TRBV4-3 to TRBJ2-3; 15 bases line up with TRBD2. The trim removed 0 bases at V and 5 bases at J, leaving 3 bases unmatched. CDR3 length: 17 residues. Germline CDR1 reads LGHNA; CDR2 reads YSLEER. The CDR3 region is CASSQDRTSGGGDTQYF. In DNA form, the CDR3 reads TGCGCCAGCAGCCAAGATCGGACTAGCGGGGGGGGAGATACGCAGTATTTT.

A remark on this clone: Other DNA sequences in the same sample also yield this CDR3. The J gene is TRBJ1-3, the V gene TRBV30; D not resolved. The germline V and J ends were trimmed by 3 bases and 4 bases, with 7 bases remaining between them. This CDR3 spans 12 amino acids. Germline CDR1 is GTSNPN and CDR2 is SVGIG (reference sequence). For the CDR3, the DNA is TGTGCCTGGAGGGAATCGGGAAACACCATATATTTT. It codes for CAWRESGNTIYF.

This chain links TRBV10-3 with TRBJ1-5; no clear D. The CDR3 is made up of 13 amino acids. Trimming removed 0 bases at V and 6 bases at J, with 6 bases between. Per germline, CDR1 ENHRY and CDR2 SYGVKD. CDR3 protein: CAISESIAQPQHF. For the CDR3, the DNA is TGTGCCATCAGTGAGTCGATTGCTCAGCCCCAGCATTTT.

CDR3 DNA: TGTGCCAGCAGTGGGCTGGGACAGGCGGTCGAGACCCAGTACTTC. Translation gives CASSGLGQAVETQYF. The gene calls are TRBV6-1 and TRBJ2-5; the match to TRBD1 covers 8 bases. Trimming removed 4 bases from V and 5 bases from J; junction bases left unmatched: 9. This CDR3 contains 15 residues. The germline CDR1 and CDR2 sequences are MNHNS and SASEGT.

Only one count was recorded for this clone. The gene calls are TRBV30 and TRBJ1-3; 7 bases map to TRBD1. Trimming removed 2 bases from V and 3 bases from J; junction bases left unmatched: 4. This CDR3 region has 14 residues. Germline V gene data show CDR1 as GTSNPN and CDR2 as SVGIG (reference sequence). CDR3 bases: TGTGCCTGGAGTACCGCAGGGGGTGGAAACACCATATATTTT. It yields the protein CAWSTAGGGNTIYF.

A note on this clone: Other nucleotide sequences in the sample specify the same CDR3. The rearrangement uses TRBV5-1 and TRBJ2-7, with 9 bases matching TRBD2. V lost 0 bases, J lost 4 bases, and 5 bases stayed unmatched. This CDR3 spans 15 amino acids. The germline V gene has CDR1 SGHRS and CDR2 YFSETQ. CDR3 sequence: CASSLVAGGLYEQYF. In nucleotides, the CDR3 is TGCGCCAGCAGCTTGGTCGCGGGAGGGCTTTACGAGCAGTACTTC.

This clone was seen a handful of times. This rearrangement joins TRBV29-1 to TRBJ2-5; the D is unclear. This CDR3 contains 13 residues. CDR1 SQVTM and CDR2 ANQGSEA come from the germline V gene. The V end was cut by 4 bases, the J end by 5 bases, with 14 bases between. The CDR3, as DNA: TGCAGCGTTGCCTCAACCAGTGGGGAGACCCAGTACTTC. Encoded protein: CSVASTSGETQYF.

V gene TRBV6-1 combines with J gene TRBJ2-7; TRBD1 might be the D (5 bases). This CDR3 contains 12 residues. V dropped 6 bases and J dropped 3 bases, with 9 bases sitting between them. CDR1 and CDR2 (germline): MNHNS, SASEGT. For the CDR3, the DNA is TGTGCCAGCAGCCCCAGGGTCTACGAGCAGTACTTC. Its protein product is CASSPRVYEQYF.

The V call is TRBV18, the J call TRBJ2-1; TRBD2 aligns across 13 bases. This CDR3 is 17 amino acids long. CDR1 and CDR2 from the germline V gene are KGHSH and LQKENI. Trimming at V came to 3 bases and at J to 0 bases, leaving 2 bases not matched to a gene. In DNA form, the CDR3 reads TGTGCCAGCTCACCTCGGACTAGCGGGAGCTCCTACAATGAGCAGTTCTTC. Amino acids: CASSPRTSGSSYNEQFF.

The chain employs TRBV28 and TRBJ1-2, with unresolved D. The CDR3 spans 15 residues. Between the trimmed V and J ends, which lost 4 bases and 4 bases, there was a span of 16 bases. CDR1 and CDR2 (germline): MDHEN, SYDVKM. CDR3 nucleotide sequence: TGTGCCAGCAGTTATGGGGTTTACAGTTCCTATGGCTACACCTTC. Protein: CASSYGVYSSYGYTF.

This CDR3 is CASSFSRGAWETQYF. CDR3 sequence (DNA): TGCGCCAGCAGCTTCTCCCGTGGGGCGTGGGAGACCCAGTACTTC. The rearrangement links TRBV5-1 to TRBJ2-5; D perhaps matches TRBD1 (5 bases). This CDR3 has 15 amino acids. The germline V gene encodes CDR1 SGHRS and CDR2 YFSETQ. Trimming cost V 2 bases and J 5 bases, with 16 bases left between them.

This sequence joins TRBV5-8 and TRBJ1-1; no clear D gene. Trimming removed 0 bases from V and 6 bases from J, with 9 bases in between. The length of the CDR3 is 13 residues. Germline assignment: CDR1 SGHTS and CDR2 YDEGEE. The CDR3 bases are TGTGCCAGCAGCTTGGTTCGGTCCGCTGAAGCTTTCTTT. It codes for CASSLVRSAEAFF.

The chain links TRBV30 to TRBJ1-2, with D unclear. Trimming took off 4 bases at V and 2 bases at J, with 5 bases between the two ends. From germline, CDR1 is GTSNPN and CDR2 SVGIG (reference sequence). This CDR3 spans 11 amino acids. The CDR3 region is CAWNRNYGYTF. CDR3 nucleotides: TGTGCCTGGAACCGGAACTATGGCTACACCTTC.

This chain uses TRBV6-6 with TRBJ1-2; 7 bases map to TRBD1. V shed 5 bases and J 3 bases; nucleotides not matched to a gene: 6. CDR3 size: 14 residues. The germline CDR1 and CDR2 sequences are MNHNY and SVGAGI (reference sequence). The CDR3 loop is CASSTTGIDYGYTF. In DNA, the CDR3 is TGTGCCAGCAGTACGACAGGGATAGACTATGGCTACACCTTC.